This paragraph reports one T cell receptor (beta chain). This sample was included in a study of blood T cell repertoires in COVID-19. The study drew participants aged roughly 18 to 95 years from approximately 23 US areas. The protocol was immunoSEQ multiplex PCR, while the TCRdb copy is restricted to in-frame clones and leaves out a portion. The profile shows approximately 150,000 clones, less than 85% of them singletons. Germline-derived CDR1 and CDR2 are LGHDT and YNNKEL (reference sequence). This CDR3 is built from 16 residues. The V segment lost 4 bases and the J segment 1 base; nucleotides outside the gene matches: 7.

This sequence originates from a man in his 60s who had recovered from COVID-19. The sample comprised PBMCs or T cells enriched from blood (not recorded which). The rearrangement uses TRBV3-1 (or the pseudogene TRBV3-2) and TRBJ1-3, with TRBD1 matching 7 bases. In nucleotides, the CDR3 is TGTGCCAGCAGCCGAATTTACAGGGGTTCTGGAAACACCATATATTTT. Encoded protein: CASSRIYRGSGNTIYF.